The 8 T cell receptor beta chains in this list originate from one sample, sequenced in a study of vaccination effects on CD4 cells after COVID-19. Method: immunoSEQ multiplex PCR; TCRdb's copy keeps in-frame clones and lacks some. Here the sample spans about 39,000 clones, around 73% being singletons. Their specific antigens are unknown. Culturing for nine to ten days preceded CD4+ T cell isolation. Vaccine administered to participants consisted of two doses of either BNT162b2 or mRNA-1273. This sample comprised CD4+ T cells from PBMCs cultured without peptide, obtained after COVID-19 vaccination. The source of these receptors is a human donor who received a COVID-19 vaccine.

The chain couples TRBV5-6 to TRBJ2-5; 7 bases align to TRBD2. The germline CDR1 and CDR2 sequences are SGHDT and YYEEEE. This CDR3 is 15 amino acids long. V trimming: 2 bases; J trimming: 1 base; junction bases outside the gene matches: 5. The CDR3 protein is CASSFRDYLQETQYF. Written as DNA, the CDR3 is TGTGCCAGCAGCTTCCGGGACTACCTCCAAGAGACCCAGTACTTC. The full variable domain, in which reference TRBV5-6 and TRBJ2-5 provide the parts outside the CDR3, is DAGVTQSPTHLIKTRGQQVTLRCSPKSGHDTVSWYQQALGQGPQFIFQYYEEEERQRGNFPDRFSGHQFPNYSSELNVNALLLGDSALYLCASSFRDYLQETQYFGPGTRLLVL.

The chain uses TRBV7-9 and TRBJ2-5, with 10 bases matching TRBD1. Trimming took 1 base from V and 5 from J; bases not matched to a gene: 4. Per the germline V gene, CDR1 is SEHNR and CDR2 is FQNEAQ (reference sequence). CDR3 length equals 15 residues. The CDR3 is CASSLGDRGRETQYF. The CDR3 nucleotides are TGTGCCAGCAGCTTAGGGGACAGGGGCCGGGAGACCCAGTACTTC.

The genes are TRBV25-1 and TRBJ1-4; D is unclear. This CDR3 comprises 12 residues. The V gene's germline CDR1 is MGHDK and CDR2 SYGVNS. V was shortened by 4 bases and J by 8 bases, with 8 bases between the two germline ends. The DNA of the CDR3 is TGTGCCAGCAGTGTAGGAGAGGAAAAACTGTTTTTT. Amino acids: CASSVGEEKLFF.

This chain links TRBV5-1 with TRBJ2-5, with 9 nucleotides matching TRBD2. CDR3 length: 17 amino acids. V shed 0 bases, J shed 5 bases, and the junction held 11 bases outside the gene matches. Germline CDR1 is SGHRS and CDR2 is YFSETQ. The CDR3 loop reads CASSLGPLAGSWETQYF. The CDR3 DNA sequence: TGCGCCAGCAGCTTGGGTCCGCTAGCGGGGTCCTGGGAGACCCAGTACTTC.

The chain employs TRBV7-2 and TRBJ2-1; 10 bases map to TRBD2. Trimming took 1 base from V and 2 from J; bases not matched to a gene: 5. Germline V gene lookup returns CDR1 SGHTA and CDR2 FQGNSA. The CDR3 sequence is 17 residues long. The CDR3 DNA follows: TGTGCCAGCAGCTTAGTTGTACTAGCGGGGACCTACAATGAGCAGTTCTTC. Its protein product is CASSLVVLAGTYNEQFF.

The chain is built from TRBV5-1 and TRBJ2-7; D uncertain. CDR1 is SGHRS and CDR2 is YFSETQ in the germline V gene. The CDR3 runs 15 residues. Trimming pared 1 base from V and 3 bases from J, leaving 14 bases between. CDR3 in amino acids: CASSLSGGELYEQYF. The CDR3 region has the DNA TGCGCCAGCAGCTTGTCTGGCGGTGAGCTCTACGAGCAGTACTTC. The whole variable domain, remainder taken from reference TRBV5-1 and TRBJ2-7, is KAGVTQTPRYLIKTRGQQVTLSCSPISGHRSVSWYQQTPGQGLQFLFEYFSETQRNKGNFPGRFSGRQFSNSRSEMNVSTLELGDSALYLCASSLSGGELYEQYFGPGTRLTVT.

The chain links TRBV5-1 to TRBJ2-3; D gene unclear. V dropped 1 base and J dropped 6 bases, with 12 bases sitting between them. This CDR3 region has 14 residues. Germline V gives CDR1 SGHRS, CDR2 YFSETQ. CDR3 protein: CASSLSPMADTQYF. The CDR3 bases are TGCGCCAGCAGCTTGAGCCCCATGGCGGATACGCAGTATTTT.

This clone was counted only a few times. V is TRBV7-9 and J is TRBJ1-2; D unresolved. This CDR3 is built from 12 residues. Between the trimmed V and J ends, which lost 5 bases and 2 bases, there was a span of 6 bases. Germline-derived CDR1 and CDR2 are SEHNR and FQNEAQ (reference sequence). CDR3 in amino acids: CASSPANYGYTF. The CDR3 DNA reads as TGTGCCAGCAGCCCCGCGAACTATGGCTACACCTTC.